This TCR beta chain came from a study of blood T cell repertoires in COVID-19. CDR3 size: 14 residues. V lost 3 bases and J 0 bases, leaving 8 bases between the germline ends. Germline CDR1 is SGHRS and CDR2 is YFSETQ. TCRdb's copy holds only in-frame clones and misses some; the assay was immunoSEQ multiplex PCR. The sample yields around 200,000 clones, around 88% seen once. The sequence was collected from a woman in her 30s who had been exposed to COVID-19. The rearrangement joins TRBV5-1 to TRBJ2-3; D perhaps matches TRBD1 (5 bases). Material: PBMCs or T cells enriched from blood (not recorded which). In nucleotides, the CDR3 is TGCGCCAGCAGCTGGGGCGGAAGCACAGATACGCAGTATTTT. This encodes CASSWGGSTDTQYF.